Each of the 23 T cell receptor beta chains below was sequenced from the same sample in a study of radiotherapy plus CTLA-4 blockade in lung cancer. The repertoire was sequenced with immunoSEQ multiplex PCR; TCRdb's copy has only in-frame clones and lacks some. The table has more than 75,000 clones, 60% to 75% seen once. Sequences were derived from peripheral blood, sampled from a patient treated with radiotherapy plus ipilimumab. These receptors all come from a human donor with non-small cell lung cancer who had a partial response to radiotherapy plus ipilimumab. Some clones in this sample may be carry-over from other donors' samples.

The rearrangement links TRBV7-2 to TRBJ2-3, with TRBD2 identical over 8 bases. The CDR3 extends over 17 amino acids. The germline V gene has CDR1 SGHTA and CDR2 FQGNSA. V trimming: 5 bases; J trimming: 4 bases; junction bases outside the gene matches: 14. In DNA form, the CDR3 reads TGTGCCAGCAGCCCCGTAGTGTGGCGGGAGGACGCAGATACGCAGTATTTT. Protein: CASSPVVWREDADTQYF.

The chain couples TRBV30 to TRBJ2-5, with 9 bases that match TRBD2. Trimming took 3 bases from V and 5 from J; bases not matched to a gene: 4. The CDR3 is 13 amino acids. Germline V gene data show CDR1 as GTSNPN and CDR2 as SVGIG (reference sequence). In nucleotides, the CDR3 is TGTGCCTGGAGACCAAGCGGGAGGGAGACCCAGTACTTC. Its protein is CAWRPSGRETQYF.

The chain combines TRBV6-5 with TRBJ2-3, with a tentative D call TRBD1 (6 bases). Germline V gene data show CDR1 as MNHEY and CDR2 as SVGAGI. The CDR3 consists of 13 residues. Trimming left V 9 bases short and J 4 bases short, with 14 bases between. CDR3 sequence (DNA): TGTGCCAGTTCGCCGACAGGCGCAGATACGCAGTATTTT. The encoded protein is CASSPTGADTQYF.

V is TRBV18 and J is TRBJ2-1, with 8 bases lining up with TRBD2. The CDR3 covers 14 residues. Trimming removed 2 bases from V and 10 bases from J; junction bases left unmatched: 7. In germline, CDR1 is KGHSH, CDR2 LQKENI. The chain's CDR3 is CASSPRAGALEQFF. Here the CDR3 DNA reads TGTGCCAGCTCACCAAGAGCGGGAGCACTCGAGCAGTTCTTC.

This clone has only a few counts. The gene calls are TRBV7-3 and TRBJ2-7; 9 bases agree with TRBD1. The V segment lost 2 bases and the J segment 3 bases; nucleotides outside the gene matches: 5. CDR1 is SGHTA, CDR2 FQGTGA, per germline. This CDR3 is built from 15 residues. For the CDR3, the DNA is TGTGCCAGCAGCTTAGAACCGGGACAGGGCTACGAGCAGTACTTC. This sequence encodes CASSLEPGQGYEQYF.

The chain carries TRBV28 and TRBJ2-2; TRBD2 matches 7 bases. J gave up 5 bases and V 5 bases, and 11 bases lay outside the gene matches. The CDR3 covers 16 residues. Germline lookup yields CDR1 MDHEN and CDR2 SYDVKM. The CDR3 DNA reads TGTGCCAGCAGTCCCCGCGGGAGCCTGTGGACCGGGGAGCTGTTTTTT. It specifies CASSPRGSLWTGELFF.

The chain links TRBV2 to TRBJ1-2, with D tentatively TRBD1 (6 bases). The CDR3 totals 17 residues. CDR1 and CDR2 from the germline V gene are SNHLY and FYNNEI. V was pared by 2 bases and J by 4 bases, with 20 bases between. The CDR3 here is CASSESGSGARSYGYTF. The DNA of the CDR3 is TGTGCCAGCAGTGAATCTGGATCAGGGGCCAGATCCTATGGCTACACCTTC.

This clone has just a few counts. This chain joins TRBV28 and TRBJ2-1; tentative D call: TRBD2 (5 bases). The CDR3 is 16 residues long. Trimming cost V 6 bases and J 0 bases, with 15 bases left between them. Germline V CDR1 and CDR2: MDHEN, SYDVKM. The CDR3 here is CASRIILGSSYNEQFF. In DNA, the CDR3 is TGTGCCAGCAGGATTATATTGGGGAGCTCCTACAATGAGCAGTTCTTC.

On this clone itself: A read error may account for a junction end that differs from germline. CDR3 sequence reads: CSAQGADGDTQCF. In nucleotides, the CDR3 is TGCAGCGCACAGGGGGCTGATGGAGATACGCAGTGTTTT. The chain employs TRBV29-1 and TRBJ2-3; the match to TRBD1 covers 9 bases. The CDR3 spans 13 residues. Germline assignment: CDR1 SQVTM and CDR2 ANQGSEA.

CDR3 DNA sequence: TGCGCCAGCAGTCCCAGGGAGGTTGGAAACACCATATATTTT. As protein: CASSPREVGNTIYF. The chain recombines TRBV4-3 with TRBJ1-3; the D gene is possibly TRBD1 (5 bases). Per the germline V gene, CDR1 is LGHNA and CDR2 is YSLEER. The CDR3 has 14 residues. V was pared by 6 bases and J by 3 bases, with 12 bases between.

The J gene is TRBJ1-5, the V gene TRBV6-1, with 8 nucleotides matching TRBD1. Losses at the gene ends were 5 bases for V and 5 bases for J; bases not matched to a gene: 2. Germline V gene sequence: CDR1 MNHNS, CDR2 SASEGT. The CDR3 is 13 residues long. The chain's CDR3 is CASSRTGYQPQHF. In nucleotides, the CDR3 is TGTGCCAGCAGTAGGACAGGGTATCAGCCCCAGCATTTT.

This clone occurred once. The rearrangement links TRBV5-1 to TRBJ2-1; D is possibly TRBD1 (5 bases). V was cut by 0 bases and J by 1 base, with 11 bases left in between. The CDR3 consists of 16 residues. Germline V CDR1 and CDR2: SGHRS, YFSETQ. CDR3: CASSLESGLSYNEQFF. The CDR3 DNA follows: TGCGCCAGCAGCTTGGAATCAGGGTTATCCTACAATGAGCAGTTCTTC.

This rearrangement joins TRBV5-1 to TRBJ2-3, with 9 positions matching TRBD1. V lost 2 bases to trimming and J lost 8 bases; unmatched junction nucleotides: 15. Germline CDR1 and CDR2: SGHRS and YFSETQ. The CDR3 is 17 amino acids. The CDR3, as DNA: TGCGCCAGCAGCTTAGATGGACAGGGGCCCCGTAGCGGTACGCAGTATTTT. This encodes CASSLDGQGPRSGTQYF.

The V gene is TRBV10-3, the J gene TRBJ2-1; 13 bases agree with TRBD2. The CDR3 spans 17 residues. The trim removed 3 bases at V and 10 bases at J, leaving 12 bases unmatched. Germline assignment: CDR1 ENHRY and CDR2 SYGVKD. The chain's CDR3 is CAISDTRTSGGFGEQFF. The CDR3 DNA sequence: TGTGCCATCAGTGATACCCGGACTAGCGGGGGCTTTGGCGAGCAGTTCTTC.

The chain carries TRBV7-3 and TRBJ1-1, with TRBD1 as a possible D gene (5 bases). Germline V lookup: CDR1 SGHTA, CDR2 FQGTGA. V was shortened by 5 bases and J by 5 bases, with 12 bases between the two germline ends. The CDR3 extends over 13 amino acids. The CDR3 sequence is CASSVSGGTEAFF. CDR3 DNA: TGTGCCAGCAGCGTTTCGGGGGGGACTGAAGCTTTCTTT.

This chain uses TRBV6-6 with TRBJ2-5; D call uncertain. Per germline, CDR1 MNHNY and CDR2 SVGAGI (reference sequence). Trimming stripped 0 bases from V and 2 bases from J, with 7 bases between. This CDR3 is built from 14 residues. The CDR3 region is CASSYSGMQETQYF. The DNA of the CDR3 is TGTGCCAGCAGTTACTCTGGCATGCAAGAGACCCAGTACTTC.

The rearrangement links TRBV9 to TRBJ2-1, with 15 bases identical to TRBD2. The CDR3 consists of 21 residues. J lost 4 bases, V lost 4 bases, and 18 bases had no gene match. The germline V gene has CDR1 SGDLS and CDR2 YYNGEE. CDR3: CASSLPESPGLAGGWYNEQFF. In nucleotides, the CDR3 is TGTGCCAGCAGCCTACCCGAAAGTCCGGGACTAGCGGGAGGTTGGTACAATGAGCAGTTCTTC.

V usage is TRBV7-8 and J usage is TRBJ2-2; D is unresolved. There are 14 residues in the CDR3. The V and J ends lost 6 bases and 7 bases respectively, with 15 bases between them. Germline V gene sequence: CDR1 SGHVS, CDR2 FQNEAQ. The CDR3 DNA reads as TGTGCCAGCAGTCCCTTATCGGGTGGCGGGGAGCTGTTTTTT. Translating gives CASSPLSGGGELFF.

The chain carries TRBV11-2 and TRBJ1-1; D might be TRBD1 (5 bases). The V gene lost 5 bases and the J gene lost 11 bases, with 24 bases spanning the gap. Per germline, CDR1 SGHAT and CDR2 FQNNGV. The CDR3 covers 15 residues. CDR3 in DNA: TGTGCCAGCAGCACTCAGCCGGGGGGAGGTGTGGTTGCTTTCTTT. It codes for CASSTQPGGGVVAFF.

In DNA form, the CDR3 reads TGTGCCTGGAGCGTAAAGGGGGCCGGCGAAAAACTGTTTTTT. Protein: CAWSVKGAGEKLFF. The chain combines TRBV30 with TRBJ1-4, with 7 positions matching TRBD1. V was clipped by 3 bases and J by 8 bases; unmatched bases: 9. CDR3 length: 14 residues. CDR1 is GTSNPN and CDR2 is SVGIG in the germline V gene (reference sequence).

V and J are TRBV7-3 and TRBJ1-2, with D uncertain. This CDR3 contains 15 residues. The V end lost 4 bases, the J end lost 6 bases, and 18 bases lay between the germline ends. Germline lookup yields CDR1 SGHTA and CDR2 FQGTGA. The chain's CDR3 is CASSSGSGYRDGYTF. The CDR3 DNA follows: TGTGCCAGCAGCTCGGGGAGCGGGTACCGCGATGGCTACACCTTC.

The chain uses TRBV11-2 and TRBJ2-1; TRBD2 is a possible D gene (6 bases). The CDR3 covers 13 residues. The ends were cut back, 1 base at V and 10 bases at J, with 11 bases in the middle. CDR1 SGHAT and CDR2 FQNNGV come from the germline V gene. In DNA, the CDR3 is TGTGCCAGCAGCTTAGGTGGGGGGATGGAGCAGTTCTTC. Translated: CASSLGGGMEQFF.

This clone was recorded only once. The rearrangement uses TRBV11-2 and TRBJ1-6, with TRBD1 as a possible D gene (6 bases). CDR3 size: 17 residues. V was trimmed by 1 base and J by 0 bases, leaving 10 bases between them. CDR1 SGHAT and CDR2 FQNNGV come from the germline V gene. CDR3 bases: TGTGCCAGCAGCTTAGGAACAGGGAGCTCCTATAATTCACCCCTCCACTTT. It translates to CASSLGTGSSYNSPLHF.